The rows below give T cell receptor beta chains drawn from one sample of a study of spatial heterogeneity in lung cancer. One entry per CDR3 protein, called by TCRdb with MiXCR from the 5' RACE reads. The sample has some 2,000 distinct CDR3 sequences; roughly 17% are singletons. The sequenced sample was PBMCs, obtained at surgery. Every receptor here comes from a male donor with early-stage non-small cell lung cancer. The CDR3 runs from the conserved cysteine through the conserved F or W. D genes are given only for firm matches. Not all rows give a size; the values are once, few, many and, for expanded clones, a class.

CDR3 length: 14
J gene: TRBJ2-1
D gene: .
V gene: TRBV4-2
clone size: medium-sized
CDR3 protein: CASSQDSRDNEQFF
CDR3 DNA: TGTGCCAGCAGCCAAGATTCGAGGGACAATGAGCAGTTCTTC

CDR3 length: 13
J gene: TRBJ1-5
D gene: .
V gene: TRBV5-1
clone size: medium-sized
CDR3 protein: CASSPTPNQPQHF
CDR3 DNA: TGCGCCAGCAGCCCCACTCCAAATCAGCCCCAGCATTTT

CDR3 length: 13
J gene: TRBJ2-7
D gene: .
V gene: TRBV5-5
clone size: medium-sized
CDR3 protein: CASSLVGPDEQYF
CDR3 DNA: TGTGCCAGCAGCTTGGTAGGGCCCGACGAGCAGTACTTC

CDR3 length: 15
J gene: TRBJ2-6
D gene: .
V gene: TRBV12-3/TRBV12-4
clone size: .
CDR3 protein: CASSYRGSGANVLTF
CDR3 DNA: TGTGCCAGCAGTTATAGGGGCTCTGGGGCCAACGTCCTGACTTTC

CDR3 length: 14
J gene: TRBJ2-5
D gene: .
V gene: TRBV28
clone size: medium-sized
CDR3 protein: CASSLGGPQETQYF
CDR3 DNA: TGTGCCAGCAGTTTGGGGGGCCCGCAAGAGACCCAGTACTTC

CDR3 length: 13
J gene: TRBJ2-5
D gene: .
V gene: TRBV5-1
clone size: medium-sized
CDR3 protein: CASSLALGETQYF
CDR3 DNA: TGCGCCAGCAGCTTGGCCCTAGGAGAGACCCAGTACTTC

CDR3 length: 15
J gene: TRBJ2-4
D gene: TRBD2
V gene: TRBV6-5
clone size: .
CDR3 protein: CASSYSISGGNIQYF
CDR3 DNA: TGTGCCAGCAGTTACTCGATCAGCGGGGGGAACATTCAGTACTTC

CDR3 length: 15
J gene: TRBJ2-2
D gene: .
V gene: TRBV23-1
clone size: many
CDR3 protein: CASRPFQGPTGELFF
CDR3 DNA: TGCGCCAGCAGGCCCTTCCAGGGGCCCACCGGGGAGCTGTTTTTT

CDR3 length: 13
J gene: TRBJ2-7
D gene: .
V gene: TRBV29-1
clone size: .
CDR3 protein: CSVAPRRFDEQYF
CDR3 DNA: TGCAGCGTTGCGCCCCGCCGTTTCGACGAGCAGTACTTC

CDR3 length: 15
J gene: TRBJ2-7
D gene: TRBD2
V gene: TRBV5-1
clone size: many
CDR3 protein: CASTPGTSGRTEQYF
CDR3 DNA: TGCGCCAGCACACCGGGGACTAGCGGGAGAACCGAGCAGTACTTC

CDR3 length: 15
J gene: TRBJ1-5
D gene: .
V gene: TRBV7-9
clone size: many
CDR3 protein: CASSEGGHSNQPQHF
CDR3 DNA: TGTGCCAGCAGCGAAGGGGGGCATAGCAATCAGCCCCAGCATTTT

CDR3 length: 15
J gene: TRBJ1-2
D gene: TRBD1
V gene: TRBV6-1
clone size: .
CDR3 protein: CASSGLDREHYGYTF
CDR3 DNA: TGTGCCAGCAGTGGGCTCGACAGGGAACACTATGGCTACACCTTC